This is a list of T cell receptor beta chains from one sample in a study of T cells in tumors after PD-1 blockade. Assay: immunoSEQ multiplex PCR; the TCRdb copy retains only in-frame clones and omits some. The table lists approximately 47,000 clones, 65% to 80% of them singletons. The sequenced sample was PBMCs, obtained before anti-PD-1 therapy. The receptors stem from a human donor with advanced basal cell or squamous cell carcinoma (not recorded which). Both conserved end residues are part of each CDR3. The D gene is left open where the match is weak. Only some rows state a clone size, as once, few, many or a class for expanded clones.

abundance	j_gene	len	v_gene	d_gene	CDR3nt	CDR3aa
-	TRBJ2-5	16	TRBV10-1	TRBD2	TGCGCCAGCAGTGAGCAAACTAGCGGGTACCAAGAGACCCAGTACTTC	CASSEQTSGYQETQYF
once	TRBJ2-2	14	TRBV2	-	TGTGCCAGCAGTTGGCGGACAGACAGACCGAGGCTGTTTTTT	CASSWRTDRPRLFF
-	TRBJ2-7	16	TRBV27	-	TGTGCCAGCAGTTTGACCTTAGCGTCCCTCTCCTACGAGCAGTACTTC	CASSLTLASLSYEQYF
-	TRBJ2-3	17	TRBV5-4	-	TGTGCCAGCAGCTCCCTACCGGGGCCTAGCAGCACAGATACGCAGTATTTT	CASSSLPGPSSTDTQYF
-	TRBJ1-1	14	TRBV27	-	TGTGCTAATGACCCGGGACGGATAAACACTGAAGCTTTCTTT	CANDPGRINTEAFF
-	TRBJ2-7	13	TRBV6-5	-	TGTGCCAGCGGCGCAGGGTTGCCCTACGAGCAGTACTTC	CASGAGLPYEQYF
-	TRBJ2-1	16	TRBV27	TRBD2	TGTGCCAGCAGTTTGGAGGCGGGGGTCGCATACAATGAGCAGTTCTTC	CASSLEAGVAYNEQFF
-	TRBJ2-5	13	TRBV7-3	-	TGTGCCAGCAGCCAGACAGTCTTAGAGACCCAGTACTTC	CASSQTVLETQYF
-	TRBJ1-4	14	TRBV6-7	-	TGTGCCAGCAGTCACTGGGACATAGATGAAAAACTGTTTTTT	CASSHWDIDEKLFF
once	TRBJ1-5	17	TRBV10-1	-	TGCGCCACCCCTCTAGGGTGGAGCCCAAGACGCAATCAGCCCCAGCATTTT	CATPLGWSPRRNQPQHF
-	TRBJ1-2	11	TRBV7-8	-	TGTGCCAGCAGCCCCGGGACAGGCTACACCTTC	CASSPGTGYTF
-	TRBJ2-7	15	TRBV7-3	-	TGTGCCAGCAGCTTATGGGCAGGGAATTCCTACGAGCAGTACTTC	CASSLWAGNSYEQYF
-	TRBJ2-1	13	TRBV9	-	TGTGCCAGCAGCGAGTCCCAATACAATGAGCAGTTCTTC	CASSESQYNEQFF
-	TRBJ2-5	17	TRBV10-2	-	TGCGCCAGCAGCCAACCCCGGGACGGCGAGTACCAAGAGACCCAGTACTTC	CASSQPRDGEYQETQYF
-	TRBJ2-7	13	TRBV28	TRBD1	TGTGCCAGTGCGCCGGGCAGGGGGCTCGAGCAGTACTTC	CASAPGRGLEQYF
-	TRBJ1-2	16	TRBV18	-	TGTGCCAGCTCACCACCGAGGGGGACACCTAACTATGGCTACACCTTC	CASSPPRGTPNYGYTF
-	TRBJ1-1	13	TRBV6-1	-	TGTGCCAGCAGTGAAGTGGCGGCAAGTGAAGCTTTCTTT	CASSEVAASEAFF
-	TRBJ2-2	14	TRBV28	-	TGTGCCAGCAGCGTAACCCCGACCACCGGGGAGCTGTTTTTT	CASSVTPTTGELFF
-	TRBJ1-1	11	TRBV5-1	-	TGCGCCAGCAGCCAAAACACTGAAGCTTTCTTT	CASSQNTEAFF
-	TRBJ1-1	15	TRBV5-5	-	TGTGCCAGCAGCTTGGCCCTTCGGGGGGCGTATCGAGCTTTCTTT	CASSLALRGAYRAFF
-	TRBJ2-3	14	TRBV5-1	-	TGCGCCAGCAGCTTGGCCCAGGAAACAGATACGCAGTATTTT	CASSLAQETDTQYF
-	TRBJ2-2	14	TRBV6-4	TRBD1	TGTGCCAGCAGCCCGGACAGGGGGCGCGGGGAGCTGTTTTTT	CASSPDRGRGELFF
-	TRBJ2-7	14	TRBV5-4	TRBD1	TGTGCCAGCAGCACCGGGACAGTGACCTACGAGCAGTACTTC	CASSTGTVTYEQYF
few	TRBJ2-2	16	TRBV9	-	TGTGCCAGCAGCGTAAACCCCCTGCGGGACGGCCGGGAGCTGTTTTTT	CASSVNPLRDGRELFF
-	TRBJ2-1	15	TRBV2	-	TGTGCCAGCAGTGAAACAGGGTTGTCCGGCAATGAGCAGTTCTTC	CASSETGLSGNEQFF
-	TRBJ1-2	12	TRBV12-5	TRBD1	TGTGCTAGTGGTCAGGGGGCGAGTGGCTACACCTTC	CASGQGASGYTF
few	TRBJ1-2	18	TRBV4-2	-	TGTGCCAGCAGCCCCCGGGCACCGGGACACGGTGGGAACTATGGCTACACCTTC	CASSPRAPGHGGNYGYTF
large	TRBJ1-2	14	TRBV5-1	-	TGCGCCAGCAGCTCTAAACAGGGTGACTATGGCTACACCTTC	CASSSKQGDYGYTF
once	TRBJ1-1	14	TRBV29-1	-	TGCAGCGTTGAAGATCTAACAGGGTACACTGAAGCTTTCTTT	CSVEDLTGYTEAFF
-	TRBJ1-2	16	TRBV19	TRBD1	TGTGCCAGTAGTCTGGGACAGGGGTTCGGCAACTATGGCTACACCTTC	CASSLGQGFGNYGYTF